The rows below give T cell receptor beta chains drawn from one sample of a study of CD8 T cells in ankylosing spondylitis. From the 5' RACE reads, TCRdb called clonotypes with MiXCR, one entry per CDR3 protein. Of some 250,000 distinct CDR3 sequences in the sample, more than 20% are singletons; the top ten hold over 0.55%. Specimen: blood, either unsorted or a sorted T cell fraction (not recorded which). These receptors all come from a male donor with ankylosing spondylitis or in good health (not recorded which). CDR3s include the opening cysteine and the closing phenylalanine or tryptophan. A D gene is named only where the DNA matches it firmly. Clone size is shown for a subset of rows, as once, few, many or a class of expanded clone.

V	size	D	length	J	DNA	CDR3
TRBV12-3/TRBV12-4	NA	NA	14	TRBJ2-5	TGTGCCAGCAGTTCCCGAGGGGCAAAAGAGACCCAGTACTTC	CASSSRGAKETQYF
TRBV12-3/TRBV12-4	many	NA	14	TRBJ1-1	TGTGCCAGCAGCCCCGAGTGGGGTCGGACTGAAGCTTTCTTT	CASSPEWGRTEAFF
TRBV6-1	many	TRBD2	15	TRBJ2-3	TGTGCCAGCAGTGGAGCGGGGATAAGGACAGATACGCAGTATTTT	CASSGAGIRTDTQYF
TRBV12-3/TRBV12-4	NA	TRBD2	15	TRBJ2-2	TGTGCCAGCAGGGCGGGACTAGCGTCTACCGGGGAGCTGTTTTTT	CASRAGLASTGELFF
TRBV5-1	many	NA	13	TRBJ2-1	TGCGCCAGCAGCTTTCACACTAACAATGAGCAGTTCTTC	CASSFHTNNEQFF
TRBV20-1	NA	NA	13	TRBJ1-5	TGCAGTGCTTATAAGACCCCCAATCAGCCCCAGCATTTT	CSAYKTPNQPQHF
TRBV2	NA	NA	11	TRBJ2-7	TGTGCCAGCGCCTGGATTGACGAGCAGTACTTC	CASAWIDEQYF
TRBV20-1	many	NA	12	TRBJ2-7	TGCAGTGCTTCGTCCTCCTCCTACGAGCAGTACTTC	CSASSSSYEQYF
TRBV12-3/TRBV12-4	NA	TRBD1	14	TRBJ2-7	TGTGCCAGCAGTTCCACAGGGGTCTCCTACGAGCAGTACTTC	CASSSTGVSYEQYF
TRBV20-1	many	NA	15	TRBJ2-3	TGCAGTGCTAGAGATCGGAGGGTGTCCACAGATACGCAGTATTTT	CSARDRRVSTDTQYF
TRBV6-1	many	NA	13	TRBJ1-1	TGTGCCAGCAGAGACAGGCTGAACACTGAAGCTTTCTTT	CASRDRLNTEAFF
TRBV6-1	few	NA	13	TRBJ2-7	TGTGCCAGCAGCAGGGGGGCCTTCTACGAGCAGTACTTC	CASSRGAFYEQYF
TRBV12-3/TRBV12-4	many	NA	15	TRBJ2-3	TGTGCCAGCAGTTTAAGTGGACAGCCCACAGATACGCAGTATTTT	CASSLSGQPTDTQYF
TRBV3-1	NA	NA	16	TRBJ1-4	TGTGCCAGCAGCCGGGGGTCGACAGTAACTAATGAAAAACTGTTTTTT	CASSRGSTVTNEKLFF
TRBV20-1	many	TRBD1	14	TRBJ2-7	TGCAGTGCTAGAGATCTGGGACAGGAGCTCGAGCAGTACTTC	CSARDLGQELEQYF
TRBV20-1	NA	TRBD1	13	TRBJ2-7	TGCAGTGCTAGAGAGGACAGGGTCTACGAGCAGTACTTC	CSAREDRVYEQYF
TRBV7-2	many	NA	11	TRBJ2-7	TGTGCCAGCAGCTTGGCGCAAGAGCAGTACTTC	CASSLAQEQYF
TRBV29-1	few	TRBD2	12	TRBJ2-1	TGCAGTGGCGGCGGGGGGTACAATGAGCAGTTCTTC	CSGGGGYNEQFF
TRBV11-2	NA	NA	14	TRBJ2-5	TGTGCCAGCAGCTCCGGACGGCTAAGGGAGACCCAGTACTTC	CASSSGRLRETQYF
TRBV6-6	NA	NA	13	TRBJ2-1	TGTGCCAGCACCAACATGGGCGACAATGAGCAGTTCTTC	CASTNMGDNEQFF
TRBV29-1	NA	NA	12	TRBJ2-5	TGCAGCGGATGGGGGCACCAAGAGACCCAGTACTTC	CSGWGHQETQYF
TRBV20-1	few	TRBD1	14	TRBJ1-1	TGCAGTGCTGCAGGGGGCAGGGGGGACACTGAAGCTTTCTTT	CSAAGGRGDTEAFF
TRBV6-5	NA	TRBD1	14	TRBJ2-5	TGTGCCAGCAGTTACTCGACAGGGCGGGAGACCCAGTACTTC	CASSYSTGRETQYF
TRBV12-3/TRBV12-4	many	NA	15	TRBJ2-3	TGTGCCAGCAGTTTCGGGGCAGGGAAGGCAGATACGCAGTATTTT	CASSFGAGKADTQYF
TRBV24-1	many	TRBD2	18	TRBJ2-1	TGTGCCACCAGTGATTTTTCCGTTGCGGGGGGGGATGGGAATGAGCAGTTCTTC	CATSDFSVAGGDGNEQFF
TRBV7-3	NA	TRBD1	14	TRBJ2-1	TGTGCCAGCAGCCCACAGGGGCTCTACAATGAGCAGTTCTTC	CASSPQGLYNEQFF
TRBV29-1	NA	NA	15	TRBJ2-3	TGCAGCGTCCTAGGACAGCCCGAAAACACAGATACGCAGTATTTT	CSVLGQPENTDTQYF
TRBV20-1	few	TRBD2	15	TRBJ2-3	TGCAGTGCTTCTACTAGCGGGGAGACCACAGATACGCAGTATTTT	CSASTSGETTDTQYF
TRBV29-1	NA	NA	10	TRBJ2-3	TGCAGCGTTGTTGGAGATACGCAGTATTTT	CSVVGDTQYF
TRBV20-1	few	NA	12	TRBJ2-1	TGCAGTGTTAGACGAGAGGGGGGGAGACAGTTCTTC	CSVRREGGRQFF
TRBV12-3/TRBV12-4	NA	NA	12	TRBJ1-2	TGTGCCAGCAGTTTATGGGACGATGGCTACACCTTC	CASSLWDDGYTF
TRBV29-1	many	NA	12	TRBJ2-5	TGCAGCGTTCGCGGCCCTGCTATGACCCAGTACTTC	CSVRGPAMTQYF
TRBV12-3/TRBV12-4	many	NA	13	TRBJ2-5	TGTGCCAGCAGTTTAGGTCATACGGAGACCCAGTACTTC	CASSLGHTETQYF
TRBV20-1	many	TRBD2	14	TRBJ2-5	TGCAGTGCCAGGTCGGGACTAGCGGAAGAGACCCAGTACTTC	CSARSGLAEETQYF
TRBV12-3/TRBV12-4	NA	NA	14	TRBJ2-7	TGTGCCAGCAGTTCCCGGGACATCATCTACGAGCAGTACTTC	CASSSRDIIYEQYF
TRBV4-1	many	NA	16	TRBJ1-5	TGCGCCAGCAGCCAAGCCCCACAGGGAAAAAATCAGCCCCAGCATTTT	CASSQAPQGKNQPQHF
TRBV12-3/TRBV12-4	many	NA	14	TRBJ1-1	TGTGCCAGCAGTTTAGCGCGGGGGAATACTGAAGCTTTCTTT	CASSLARGNTEAFF
TRBV12-3/TRBV12-4	NA	NA	11	TRBJ2-1	TGTGCCAGCAGTTTTAAGAATGAGCAGTTCTTC	CASSFKNEQFF
TRBV12-3/TRBV12-4	many	NA	13	TRBJ2-7	TGTGCCAGCAGTTTAGGTTACCTCTACGAGCAGTACTTC	CASSLGYLYEQYF
TRBV20-1	many	TRBD1	15	TRBJ2-3	TGCAGTGCGAAAAGACAGGGGACGATGGCAGATACGCAGTATTTT	CSAKRQGTMADTQYF
TRBV20-1	many	NA	14	TRBJ2-1	TGCAGTGCTAGAGCCGGGGACGGCGGGAATGAGCAGTTCTTC	CSARAGDGGNEQFF
TRBV10-3	NA	NA	14	TRBJ2-5	TGTGCCATCAGTGAACATGGTAACCAAGAGACCCAGTACTTC	CAISEHGNQETQYF
TRBV11-2	many	NA	12	TRBJ2-7	TGTGCCAGCAGCCCAACCGGGACCCTACAGTACTTC	CASSPTGTLQYF
TRBV5-5	many	NA	15	TRBJ1-5	TGTGCCAGCAGCTTGGAACAAGGGTGGAATCAGCCCCAGCATTTT	CASSLEQGWNQPQHF
TRBV20-1	few	NA	13	TRBJ2-3	TGCAGTCCAGGGGGGGCGGGCACAGATACGCAGTATTTT	CSPGGAGTDTQYF
TRBV13	few	TRBD1	13	TRBJ2-7	TGTGCCAGAGGGACAGATACTTCCTACGAGCAGTACTTC	CARGTDTSYEQYF
TRBV20-1	NA	TRBD1	15	TRBJ2-1	TGCAGTGCTAGAGGCGGGACAGGCTCCTACAATGAGCAGTTCTTC	CSARGGTGSYNEQFF
TRBV7-3	once	NA	13	TRBJ2-1	TGTGCCAGCAGCTTAACAATAGGGGATGAGCAGTTCTTC	CASSLTIGDEQFF
TRBV7-8	NA	TRBD2	15	TRBJ2-1	TGTGCCAGCAGCTTAGTTGGCGGGGGGGCCCATGAGCAGTTCTTC	CASSLVGGGAHEQFF
TRBV12-3/TRBV12-4	few	NA	14	TRBJ2-1	TGTGCCAGCCACCGTGGGAGCTCCTACAATGAGCAGTTCTTC	CASHRGSSYNEQFF
TRBV15	many	NA	16	TRBJ2-3	TGTGCCACCAGCAGAGGGACAGACTTAAACACAGATACGCAGTATTTT	CATSRGTDLNTDTQYF
TRBV2	NA	TRBD2	14	TRBJ2-1	TGTGCCAGCACAATCGGGGGGGCCAGGAATGAGCAGTTCTTC	CASTIGGARNEQFF
TRBV28	NA	NA	13	TRBJ2-5	TGTGCCAGCAAAAACAGGGTCACAGAGACCCAGTACTTC	CASKNRVTETQYF
TRBV20-1	few	NA	16	TRBJ2-3	TGCAGTGCTATCCGGGGGCTCTCAGGCGGTACAGATACGCAGTATTTT	CSAIRGLSGGTDTQYF
TRBV6-5	many	NA	10	TRBJ2-5	TGTGCCAGCGGCCAGGGGACCCAGTACTTC	CASGQGTQYF
TRBV5-1	NA	NA	13	TRBJ1-1	TGCGCCAGCAGCACGAGACGGGACACTGAAGCTTTCTTT	CASSTRRDTEAFF
TRBV20-1	NA	NA	15	TRBJ1-1	TGCAGTGCTAGAGATTTGGGCAGGGTGGGCACTGAAGCTTTCTTT	CSARDLGRVGTEAFF